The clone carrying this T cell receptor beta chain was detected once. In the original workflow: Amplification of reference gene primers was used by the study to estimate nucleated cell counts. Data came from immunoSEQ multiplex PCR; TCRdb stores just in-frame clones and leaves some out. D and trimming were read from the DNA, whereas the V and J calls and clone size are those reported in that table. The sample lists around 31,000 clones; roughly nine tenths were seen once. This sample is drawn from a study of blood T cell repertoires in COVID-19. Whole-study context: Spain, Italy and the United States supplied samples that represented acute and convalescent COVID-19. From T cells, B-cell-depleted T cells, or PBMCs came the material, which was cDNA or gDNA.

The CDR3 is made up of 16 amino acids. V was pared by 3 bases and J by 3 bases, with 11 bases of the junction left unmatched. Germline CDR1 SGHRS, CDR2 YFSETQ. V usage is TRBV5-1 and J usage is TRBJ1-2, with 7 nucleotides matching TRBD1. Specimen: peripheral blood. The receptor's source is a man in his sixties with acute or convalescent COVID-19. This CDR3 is CASSSPPDRNDYGYTF. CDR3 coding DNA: TGCGCCAGCAGCTCGCCCCCGGACAGGAATGACTATGGCTACACCTTC.